The clone carrying this T cell receptor (beta chain) appeared many times. Its antigen is still unknown. Trimming left V 8 bases short and J 4 bases short, with 21 bases between. The length of the CDR3 is 15 residues. Germline CDR1 reads MNHNY; CDR2 reads SVGAGI (reference sequence). A J-beta primer mix and a sample-barcoded 5' primer were used in a second PCR of about 7 to 12 cycles. TCRdb reprocessed the 5' RACE reads via MiXCR and lists one record per CDR3 protein. The sample holds hundreds of thousands of distinct CDR3 sequences; roughly 44% are singletons and the top ten take about a fifth. These data originate in a study of blood T cells in healthy people across ages. Study-level findings and limits: Roughly linear declines in TCR beta diversity per million T cells occurred with age.

The draw of peripheral blood yielded approximately 11 milliliters from each donor. This clonotype originated in a man in his fifties or sixties in good health. The V call is TRBV6-6, the J call TRBJ2-7; D perhaps matches TRBD1 (6 bases). Sequencing used blood. In nucleotides, the CDR3 is TGTGCCAGCGATAATCCAGACACGGACAGTTACGAGCAGTACTTC. This translates into CASDNPDTDSYEQYF.